The T cell receptor (beta chain) under discussion was sequenced for a study of T-cell memory formation after mild COVID-19. Trimming cost V 0 bases and J 2 bases, with 8 bases left between them. This CDR3 comprises 15 residues. In regard to this clonotype: The antigen is undetermined.

MiXCR, run by TCRdb on the 5' RACE reads, gives a single entry per CDR3 protein. Of 450,000 to 650,000 distinct CDR3 sequences listed, less than 25% are singletons. The study, taken as a whole, reports: Researchers found some responding clones in pre-infection memory, a sign that cross-reactive memory joined.

J is TRBJ1-5 and V is TRBV23-1; tentatively, D is TRBD1 (5 bases). TRBV23-1 is an ORF, with its function uncertain. The sequence was collected from an adult woman who had mild COVID-19 (a few samples of this study predate the infection). Cell type and time point are not known. Sequencing was done on a sample of PBMCs or a T cell subset sorted from them (not recorded which). CDR3: CASSQSGEGNQPQHF. CDR3 DNA: TGCGCCAGCAGTCAATCGGGGGAGGGCAATCAGCCCCAGCATTTT.